These T cell receptor beta chains were read from a single sample in a study of CD8 T cells in Susac syndrome. Each CDR3 protein is one row after TCRdb ran MiXCR on the immunoSEQ multiplex PCR reads. This sample yields 130,000 to 150,000 distinct CDR3 sequences, of which around 94% are seen a single time; approximately 0.3% belongs to the top ten. Sequences were obtained from CD8+ T cells from PBMCs. All receptors derive from a human donor in good health. CDR3s include the opening cysteine and the closing phenylalanine or tryptophan. Fields, in order: clone size, V gene, J gene, D gene, CDR3 protein, CDR3 DNA. A D gene is named only where the DNA matches it firmly. Rows may omit the clone size; those that give it use once, few, many or a size class.

>-|TRBV27|TRBJ2-7|TRBD1
CASIGTGTYEQYF
TGTGCCAGCATCGGGACAGGGACCTACGAGCAGTACTTC
>once|TRBV7-2|TRBJ2-7|-
CASTLGGARDEQYF
TGTGCCAGCACCCTCGGGGGCGCGAGGGACGAGCAGTACTTC
>-|TRBV4-2|TRBJ2-7|-
CASSQGGGGWSEQYF
TGTGCCAGCAGCCAAGGAGGGGGGGGATGGTCCGAGCAGTACTTC
>-|TRBV28|TRBJ1-2|-
CASSPASEPDGYTF
TGTGCCAGCAGTCCGGCTTCGGAGCCAGATGGCTACACCTTC
>-|TRBV29-1|TRBJ1-2|-
CSAHDYGYTF
TGCAGCGCCCACGACTATGGCTACACCTTC
>-|TRBV5-1|TRBJ2-5|TRBD1
CASSVGTEETQYF
TGCGCCAGCAGCGTCGGGACAGAAGAGACCCAGTACTTC
>-|TRBV15|TRBJ1-5|-
CATSRDWRVVQPQHF
TGTGCCACCAGCAGAGATTGGCGCGTTGTTCAGCCCCAGCATTTT
>-|TRBV7-3|TRBJ2-3|-
CASSRARETSTDTQYF
TGTGCCAGCAGCCGAGCTCGCGAGACCTCCACAGATACGCAGTATTTT
>-|TRBV23-1|TRBJ2-3|-
CATPPAESTDTQYF
TGCGCCACCCCTCCAGCGGAGAGCACAGATACGCAGTATTTT
>once|TRBV24-1|TRBJ2-7|-
CATSDAYEQYF
TGTGCCACCAGTGACGCCTACGAGCAGTACTTC